This T cell receptor beta chain was profiled in a study of cytomegalovirus exposure and HLA in healthy donors. Findings of the study overall: Later on, a genetic analysis was performed. It linked a missense variant in DCLRE1C with V- and J-gene trimming of TCR beta.

This CDR3 has 11 amino acids. The V end lost 5 bases, the J end lost 8 bases, and 9 bases lay between the germline ends. The germline CDR1 and CDR2 sequences are MGHDK and SYGVNS. It was with 60 Vbeta and 13 Jbeta primers that the PCR ran. Sequencing was performed with immunoSEQ multiplex PCR; in TCRdb, only in-frame clones are kept and a portion is missing. The sample carries roughly 170,000 clones, 70% to 90% recorded once. For this clone: Its cognate antigen is unknown.

Each of the donors was a healthy bone marrow donor. This chain connects TRBV25-1 to TRBJ1-1; D may be TRBD1 (6 bases). The sequenced sample was PBMCs. This TCR came from a woman younger than 45 in good health and CMV-seronegative. The CDR3 loop is CASSRGGEAFF. In DNA, the CDR3 is TGTGCCAGCAGTCGGGGGGGCGAAGCTTTCTTT.